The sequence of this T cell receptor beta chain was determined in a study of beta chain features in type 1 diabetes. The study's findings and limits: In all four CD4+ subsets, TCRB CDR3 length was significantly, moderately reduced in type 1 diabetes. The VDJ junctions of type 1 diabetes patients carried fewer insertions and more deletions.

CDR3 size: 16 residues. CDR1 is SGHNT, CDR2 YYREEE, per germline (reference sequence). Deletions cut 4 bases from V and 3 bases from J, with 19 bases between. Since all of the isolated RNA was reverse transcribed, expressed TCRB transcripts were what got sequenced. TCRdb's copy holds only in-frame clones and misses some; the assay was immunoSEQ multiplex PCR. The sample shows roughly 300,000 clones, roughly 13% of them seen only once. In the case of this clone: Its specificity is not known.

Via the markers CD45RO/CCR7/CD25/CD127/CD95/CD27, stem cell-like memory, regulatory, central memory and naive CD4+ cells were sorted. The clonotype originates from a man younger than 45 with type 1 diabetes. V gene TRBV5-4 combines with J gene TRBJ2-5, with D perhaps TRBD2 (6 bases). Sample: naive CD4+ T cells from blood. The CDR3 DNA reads TGTGCCAGCAGCCCCTTGGTGGGAGGTGCTAAAGAGACCCAGTACTTC. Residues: CASSPLVGGAKETQYF.